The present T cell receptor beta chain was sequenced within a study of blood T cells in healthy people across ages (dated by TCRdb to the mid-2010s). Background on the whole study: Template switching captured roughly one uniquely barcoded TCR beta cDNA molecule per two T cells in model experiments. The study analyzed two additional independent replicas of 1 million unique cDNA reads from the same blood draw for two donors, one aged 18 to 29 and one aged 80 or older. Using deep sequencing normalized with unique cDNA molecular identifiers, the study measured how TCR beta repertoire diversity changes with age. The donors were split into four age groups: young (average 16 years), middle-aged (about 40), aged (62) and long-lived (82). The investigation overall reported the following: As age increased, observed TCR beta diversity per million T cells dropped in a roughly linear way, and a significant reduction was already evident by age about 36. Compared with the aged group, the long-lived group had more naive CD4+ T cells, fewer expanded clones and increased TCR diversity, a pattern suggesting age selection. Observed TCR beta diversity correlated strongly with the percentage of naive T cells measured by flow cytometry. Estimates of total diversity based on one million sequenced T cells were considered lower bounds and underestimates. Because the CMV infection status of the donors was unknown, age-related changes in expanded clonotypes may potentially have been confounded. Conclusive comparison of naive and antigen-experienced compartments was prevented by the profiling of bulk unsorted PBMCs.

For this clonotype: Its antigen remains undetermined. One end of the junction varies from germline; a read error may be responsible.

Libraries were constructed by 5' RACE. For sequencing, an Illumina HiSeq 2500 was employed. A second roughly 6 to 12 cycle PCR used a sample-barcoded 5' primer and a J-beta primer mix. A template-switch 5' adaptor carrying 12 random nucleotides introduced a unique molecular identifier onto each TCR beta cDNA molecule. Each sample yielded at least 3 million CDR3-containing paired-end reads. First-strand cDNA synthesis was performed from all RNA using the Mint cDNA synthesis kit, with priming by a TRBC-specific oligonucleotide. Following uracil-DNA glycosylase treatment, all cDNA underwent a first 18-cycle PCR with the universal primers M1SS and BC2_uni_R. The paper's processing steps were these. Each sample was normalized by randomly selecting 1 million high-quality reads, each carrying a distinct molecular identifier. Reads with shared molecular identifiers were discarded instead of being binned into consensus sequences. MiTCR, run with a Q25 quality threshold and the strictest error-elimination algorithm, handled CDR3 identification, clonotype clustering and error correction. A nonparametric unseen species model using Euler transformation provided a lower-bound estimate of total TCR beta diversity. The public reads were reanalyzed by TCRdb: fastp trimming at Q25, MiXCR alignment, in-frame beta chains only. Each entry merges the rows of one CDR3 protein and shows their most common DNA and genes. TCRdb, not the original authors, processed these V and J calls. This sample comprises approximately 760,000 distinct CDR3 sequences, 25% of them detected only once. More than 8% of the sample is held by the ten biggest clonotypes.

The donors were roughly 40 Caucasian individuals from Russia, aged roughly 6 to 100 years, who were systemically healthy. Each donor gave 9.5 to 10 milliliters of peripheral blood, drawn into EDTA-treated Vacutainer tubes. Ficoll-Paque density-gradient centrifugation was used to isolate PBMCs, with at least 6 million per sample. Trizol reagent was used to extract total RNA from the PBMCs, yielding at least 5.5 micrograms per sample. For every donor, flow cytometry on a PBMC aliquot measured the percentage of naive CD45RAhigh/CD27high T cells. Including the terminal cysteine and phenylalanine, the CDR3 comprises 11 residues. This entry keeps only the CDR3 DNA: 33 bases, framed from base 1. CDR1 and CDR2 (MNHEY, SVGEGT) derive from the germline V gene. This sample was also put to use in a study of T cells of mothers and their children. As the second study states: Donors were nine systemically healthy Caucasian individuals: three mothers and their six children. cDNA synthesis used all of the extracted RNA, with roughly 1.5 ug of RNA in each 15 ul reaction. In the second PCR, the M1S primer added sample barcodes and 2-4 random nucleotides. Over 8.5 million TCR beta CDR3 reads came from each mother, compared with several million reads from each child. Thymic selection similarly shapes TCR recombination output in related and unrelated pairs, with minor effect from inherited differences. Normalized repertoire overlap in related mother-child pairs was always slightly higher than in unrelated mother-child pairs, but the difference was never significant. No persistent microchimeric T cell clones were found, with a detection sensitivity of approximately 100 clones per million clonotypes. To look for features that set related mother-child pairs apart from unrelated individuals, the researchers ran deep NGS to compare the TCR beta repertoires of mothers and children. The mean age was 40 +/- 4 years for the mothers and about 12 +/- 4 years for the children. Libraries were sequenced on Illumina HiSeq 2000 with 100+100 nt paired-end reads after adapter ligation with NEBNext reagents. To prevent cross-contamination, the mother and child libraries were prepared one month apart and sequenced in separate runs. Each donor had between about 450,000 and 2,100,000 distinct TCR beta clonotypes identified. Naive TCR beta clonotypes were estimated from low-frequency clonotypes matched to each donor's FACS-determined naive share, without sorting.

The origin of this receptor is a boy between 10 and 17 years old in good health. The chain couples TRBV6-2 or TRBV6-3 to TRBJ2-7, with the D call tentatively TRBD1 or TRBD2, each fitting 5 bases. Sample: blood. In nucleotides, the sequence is TGTGCCAGCACAGGGAGCTACGAGCGGTACTTC. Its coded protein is CASTGSYERYF.